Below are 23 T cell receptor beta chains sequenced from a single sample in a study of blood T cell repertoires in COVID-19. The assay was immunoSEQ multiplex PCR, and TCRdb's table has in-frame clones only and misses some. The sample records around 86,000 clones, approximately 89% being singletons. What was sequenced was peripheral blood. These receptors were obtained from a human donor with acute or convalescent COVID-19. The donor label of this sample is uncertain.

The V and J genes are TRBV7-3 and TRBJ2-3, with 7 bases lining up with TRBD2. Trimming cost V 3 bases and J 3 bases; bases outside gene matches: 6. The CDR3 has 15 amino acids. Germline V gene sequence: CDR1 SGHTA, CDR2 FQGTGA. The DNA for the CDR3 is TGTGCCAGCAGCTTGGGTTCGGGGGGTACAGATACGCAGTATTTT. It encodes CASSLGSGGTDTQYF.

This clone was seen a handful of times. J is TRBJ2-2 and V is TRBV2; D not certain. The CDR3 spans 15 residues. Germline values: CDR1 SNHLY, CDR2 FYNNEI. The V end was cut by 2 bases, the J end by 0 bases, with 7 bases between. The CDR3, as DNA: TGTGCCAGCAGTGAACGAGTTACGAACACCGGGGAGCTGTTTTTT. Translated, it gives CASSERVTNTGELFF.

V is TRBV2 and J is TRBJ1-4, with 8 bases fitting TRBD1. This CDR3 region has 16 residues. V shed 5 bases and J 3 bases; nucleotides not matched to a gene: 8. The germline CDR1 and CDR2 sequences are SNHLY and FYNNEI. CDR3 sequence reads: CASSNDRGWPNEKLFF. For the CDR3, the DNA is TGTGCCAGCAGTAATGACAGGGGATGGCCTAATGAAAAACTGTTTTTT.

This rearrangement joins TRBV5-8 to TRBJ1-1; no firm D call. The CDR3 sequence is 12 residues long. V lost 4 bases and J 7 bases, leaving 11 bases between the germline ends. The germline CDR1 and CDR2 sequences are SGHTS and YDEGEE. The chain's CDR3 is CASSGPAGEAFF. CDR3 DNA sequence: TGTGCCAGCAGCGGGCCCGCAGGTGAAGCTTTCTTT.

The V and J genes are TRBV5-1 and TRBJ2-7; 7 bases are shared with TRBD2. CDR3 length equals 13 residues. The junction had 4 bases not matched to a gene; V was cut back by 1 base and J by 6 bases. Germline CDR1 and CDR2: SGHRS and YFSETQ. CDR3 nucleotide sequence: TGCGCCAGCAGCTTGAATTCGGGGGGCGAGCAGTACTTC. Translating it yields CASSLNSGGEQYF.

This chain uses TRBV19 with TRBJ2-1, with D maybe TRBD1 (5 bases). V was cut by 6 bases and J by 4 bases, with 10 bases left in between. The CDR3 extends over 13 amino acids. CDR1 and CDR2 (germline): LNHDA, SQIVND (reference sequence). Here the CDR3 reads CASRGASYNEQFF. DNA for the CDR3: TGTGCCAGTAGAGGGGCCTCGTACAATGAGCAGTTCTTC.

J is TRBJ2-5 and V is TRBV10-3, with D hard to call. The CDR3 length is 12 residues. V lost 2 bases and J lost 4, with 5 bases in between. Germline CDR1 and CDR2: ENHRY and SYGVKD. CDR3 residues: CAISETTETQYF. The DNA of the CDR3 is TGTGCCATCAGTGAGACAACAGAGACCCAGTACTTC.

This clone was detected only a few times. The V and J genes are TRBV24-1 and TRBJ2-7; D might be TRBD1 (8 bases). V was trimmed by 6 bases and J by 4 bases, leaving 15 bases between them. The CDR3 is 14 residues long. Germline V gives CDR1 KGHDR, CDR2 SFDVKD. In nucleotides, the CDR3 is TGTGCCACCAGTCGGACAGGGAGGGGTTACGAGCAGTACTTC. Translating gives CATSRTGRGYEQYF.

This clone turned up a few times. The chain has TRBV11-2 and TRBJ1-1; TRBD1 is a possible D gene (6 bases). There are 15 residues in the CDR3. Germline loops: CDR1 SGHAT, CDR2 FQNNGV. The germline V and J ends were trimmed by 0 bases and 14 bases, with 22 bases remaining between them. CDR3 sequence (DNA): TGTGCCAGCAGCTTAGATCTCGTCAGGGGACCCAAGGAATTCTTT. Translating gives CASSLDLVRGPKEFF.

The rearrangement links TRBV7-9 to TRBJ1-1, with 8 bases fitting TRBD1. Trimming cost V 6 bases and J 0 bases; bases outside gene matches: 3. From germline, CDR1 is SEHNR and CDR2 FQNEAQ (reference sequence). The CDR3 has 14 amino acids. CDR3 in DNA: TGTGCCAGCAGTATGACAGGGGTGAACACTGAAGCTTTCTTT. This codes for CASSMTGVNTEAFF.

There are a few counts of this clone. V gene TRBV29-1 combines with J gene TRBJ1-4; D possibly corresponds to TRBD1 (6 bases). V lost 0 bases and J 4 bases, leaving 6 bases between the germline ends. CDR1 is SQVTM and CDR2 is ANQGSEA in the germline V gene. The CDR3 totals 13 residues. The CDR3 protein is CSVEDRGNEKLFF. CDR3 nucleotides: TGCAGCGTTGAAGACAGGGGTAATGAAAAACTGTTTTTT.

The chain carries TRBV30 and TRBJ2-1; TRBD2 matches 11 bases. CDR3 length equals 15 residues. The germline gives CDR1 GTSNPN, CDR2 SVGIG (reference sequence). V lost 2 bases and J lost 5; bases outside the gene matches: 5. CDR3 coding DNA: TGTGCCTGGAGTAGACTAGCGGGACCTAACAATGAGCAGTTCTTC. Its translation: CAWSRLAGPNNEQFF.

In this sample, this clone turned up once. In DNA, the CDR3 is TGTGCCAGCTCACGGAGTACGGACTATGGCTACACCTTC. Translated: CASSRSTDYGYTF. The chain joins TRBV18 to TRBJ1-2; D unclear. CDR3 length equals 13 residues. Looked up from germline, CDR1 is KGHSH and CDR2 is LQKENI. The V and J ends lost 4 bases and 3 bases respectively, with 9 bases between them.

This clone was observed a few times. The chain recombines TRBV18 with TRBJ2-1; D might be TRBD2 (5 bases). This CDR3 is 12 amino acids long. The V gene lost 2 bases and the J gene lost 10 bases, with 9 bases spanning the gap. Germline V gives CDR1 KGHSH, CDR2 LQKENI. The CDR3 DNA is TGTGCCAGCTCACCAGGGAGCCGGGAGCAGTTCTTC. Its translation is CASSPGSREQFF.

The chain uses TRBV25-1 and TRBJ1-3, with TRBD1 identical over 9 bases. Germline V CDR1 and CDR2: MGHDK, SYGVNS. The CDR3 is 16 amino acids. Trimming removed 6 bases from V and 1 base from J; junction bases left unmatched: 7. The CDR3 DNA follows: TGTGCCAGCAGGGAGGACAGGGGTATTTCTGGAAACACCATATATTTT. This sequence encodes CASREDRGISGNTIYF. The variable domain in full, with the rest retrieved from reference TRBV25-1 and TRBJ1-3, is EADIYQTPRYLVIGTGKKITLECSQTMGHDKMYWYQQDPGMELHLIHYSYGVNSTEKGDLSSESTVSRIRTEHFPLTLESARPSHTSQYLCASREDRGISGNTIYFGEGSWLTVV.

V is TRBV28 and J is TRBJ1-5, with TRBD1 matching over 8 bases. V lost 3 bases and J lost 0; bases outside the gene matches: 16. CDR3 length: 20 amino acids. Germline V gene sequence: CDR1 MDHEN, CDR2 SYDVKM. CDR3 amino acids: CASSFTLTGDNLDSNQPQHF. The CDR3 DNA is TGTGCCAGCAGTTTTACCCTGACAGGGGACAATCTCGATAGCAATCAGCCCCAGCATTTT.

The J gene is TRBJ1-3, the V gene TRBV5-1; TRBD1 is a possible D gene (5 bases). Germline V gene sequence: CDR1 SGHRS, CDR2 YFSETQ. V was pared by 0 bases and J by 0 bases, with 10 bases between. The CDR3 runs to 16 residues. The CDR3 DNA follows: TGCGCCAGCAGCTTGGAGCTCGGGGGCTCTGGAAACACCATATATTTT. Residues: CASSLELGGSGNTIYF. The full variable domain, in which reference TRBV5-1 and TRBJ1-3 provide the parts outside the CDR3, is KAGVTQTPRYLIKTRGQQVTLSCSPISGHRSVSWYQQTPGQGLQFLFEYFSETQRNKGNFPGRFSGRQFSNSRSEMNVSTLELGDSALYLCASSLELGGSGNTIYFGEGSWLTVV.

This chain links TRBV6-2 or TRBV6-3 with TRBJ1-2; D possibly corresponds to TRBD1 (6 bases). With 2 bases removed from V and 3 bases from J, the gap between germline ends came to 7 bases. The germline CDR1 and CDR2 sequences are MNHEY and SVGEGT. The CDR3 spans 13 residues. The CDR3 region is CASSYGGYYGYTF. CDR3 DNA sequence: TGTGCCAGCAGTTACGGGGGCTACTATGGCTACACCTTC.

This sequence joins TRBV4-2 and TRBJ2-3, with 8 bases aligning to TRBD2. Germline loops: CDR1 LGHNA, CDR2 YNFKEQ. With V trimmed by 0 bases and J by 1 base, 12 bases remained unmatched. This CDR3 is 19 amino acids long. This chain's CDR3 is CASSQDRSGGVARTDTQYF. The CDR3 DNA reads TGTGCCAGCAGCCAAGATCGAAGCGGGGGAGTCGCCCGCACAGATACGCAGTATTTT.

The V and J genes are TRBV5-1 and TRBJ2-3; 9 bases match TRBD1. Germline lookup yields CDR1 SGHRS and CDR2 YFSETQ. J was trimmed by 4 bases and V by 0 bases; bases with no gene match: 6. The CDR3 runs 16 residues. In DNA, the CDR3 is TGCGCCAGCAGCTTGGGGGGACAGGGTGGCCCAGATACGCAGTATTTT. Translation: CASSLGGQGGPDTQYF.

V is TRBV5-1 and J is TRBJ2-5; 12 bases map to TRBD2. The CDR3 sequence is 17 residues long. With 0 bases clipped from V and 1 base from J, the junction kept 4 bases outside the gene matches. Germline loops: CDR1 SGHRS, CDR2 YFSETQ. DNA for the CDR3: TGCGCCAGCAGCTTGGAACTAGCGGGGGGTTTCCAAGAGACCCAGTACTTC. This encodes CASSLELAGGFQETQYF.

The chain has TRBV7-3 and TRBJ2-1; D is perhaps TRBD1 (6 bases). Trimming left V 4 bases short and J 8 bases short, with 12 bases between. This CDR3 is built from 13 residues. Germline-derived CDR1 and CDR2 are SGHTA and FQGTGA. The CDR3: CASSSQGTDEQFF. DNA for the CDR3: TGTGCCAGCAGCTCACAGGGAACCGATGAGCAGTTCTTC.

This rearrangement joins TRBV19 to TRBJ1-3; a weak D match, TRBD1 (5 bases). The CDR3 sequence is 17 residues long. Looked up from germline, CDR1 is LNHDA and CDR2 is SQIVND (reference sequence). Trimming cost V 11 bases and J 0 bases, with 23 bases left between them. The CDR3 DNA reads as TGTGCCGTAGGGGAGGGCCCGCTCCGATTCTCTGGAAACACCATATATTTT. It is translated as CAVGEGPLRFSGNTIYF.